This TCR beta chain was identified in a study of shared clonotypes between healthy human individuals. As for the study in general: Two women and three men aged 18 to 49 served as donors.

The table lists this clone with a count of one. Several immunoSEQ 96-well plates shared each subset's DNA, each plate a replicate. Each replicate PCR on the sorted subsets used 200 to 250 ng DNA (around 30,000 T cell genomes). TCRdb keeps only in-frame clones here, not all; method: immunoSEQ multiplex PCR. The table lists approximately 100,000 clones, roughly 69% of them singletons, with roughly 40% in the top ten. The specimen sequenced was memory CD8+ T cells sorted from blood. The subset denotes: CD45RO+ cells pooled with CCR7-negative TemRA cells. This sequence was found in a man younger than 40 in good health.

The CDR3 region is CASSVVPGTGGGYYGYTF. CDR3 nucleotides: TGTGCCAGCAGCGTAGTCCCCGGGACAGGGGGGGGATACTATGGCTACACCTTC. The chain employs TRBV9 and TRBJ1-2; 11 bases fit TRBD1. Germline lookup yields CDR1 SGDLS and CDR2 YYNGEE. The CDR3 is 18 residues long. With V trimmed by 0 bases and J by 3 bases, 10 bases remained unmatched.